This is a list of T cell receptor beta chains from one sample in a study of regulatory T cells in long-lasting Graves disease. MiXCR, applied by TCRdb to the multiplex PCR reads, yields one record per CDR3 protein. The table has roughly 440,000 distinct CDR3 sequences, 15% to 20% seen once. These data are also associated with another study on T cells in Graves' hyperthyroidism and ophthalmopathy.

The sample consisted of peripheral blood mononuclear cells (PBMCs), taken at new diagnosis, from a patient treated with antithyroid drugs. The receptors shown here come from a young woman with Graves disease. CDR3s include the opening cysteine and the closing phenylalanine or tryptophan. Fields, in order: J gene, V gene, CDR3 protein.

>TRBJ2-2|TRBV28
CATVSGAGELFF
>TRBJ1-5|TRBV19
CASSITTGDQPQHF
>TRBJ2-5|TRBV11-1
CASSFQGRETQYF
>TRBJ2-7|TRBV29-1
CSVGPGFYEQYF
>TRBJ1-3|TRBV5-1
CASSSQGRSSGNTIYF
>-|TRBV7-9
CASSQDSFTLAQYF
>TRBJ2-1|TRBV19
CASSGQTGPEATVF
>TRBJ1-1|TRBV14
CASSHLSGEMNTEAFF
>TRBJ1-2|TRBV6-5
CASSTRDTLSGYTF
>TRBJ2-5|TRBV3-1
CASSRQGEETQYF
>TRBJ2-2|TRBV28
CASIQREVGELFF
>TRBJ2-1|TRBV3-1
CASSQGTGGDEQFF
>TRBJ1-3|TRBV12-3/TRBV12-4
CASYPYSGNTIYF
>TRBJ2-1|TRBV12-3/TRBV12-4
CASSLLGENQFF
>TRBJ2-4|TRBV2
CASSVGVVNIQYF
>TRBJ1-2|TRBV6-1
CASRQGSAGYTF
>TRBJ2-1|TRBV9
CASSVGSAGGEQFF
>TRBJ2-1|TRBV29-1
CSVSDGEQFF
>TRBJ2-7|TRBV7-9
CASSVGLAYERYF
>TRBJ1-1|TRBV28
CASRLLSGLMNTEAFF
>TRBJ2-5|TRBV9
CASSVGGTGFGETQYF
>TRBJ2-7|TRBV28
CASSPGQVLYEQYF
>TRBJ2-7|TRBV20-1
CSANEQGHEQYF
>TRBJ1-1|TRBV27
CASRVGQGVTEAFF
>TRBJ2-7|TRBV20-1
CSALQGINSYEQYF
>TRBJ1-2|TRBV29-1
CSVEDGEANYGYTF
>TRBJ2-5|TRBV9
CASSIRQGEETQYF
>TRBJ1-5|TRBV28
CASNSVTGGVRSNQPQHF
>TRBJ2-5|TRBV29-1
CSVGNRDIQETQYF
>TRBJ2-3|TRBV10-3
CATGDRSDTQYF
>TRBJ2-6|TRBV12-3/TRBV12-4
CASRLDRGIGSGANVLTF
>TRBJ2-5|TRBV4-2
CASSQDGREETQYF
>TRBJ2-1|TRBV20-1
CSARTSGSNEQFF
>TRBJ2-1|TRBV19
CASSTRNSGNNEQFF
>TRBJ2-2|TRBV7-6
CASSSIAASNTGELFF
>TRBJ2-1|TRBV4-1
CASSQESGTYEQFF
>TRBJ2-3|TRBV28
CASRGKTSGRDTDTQYF
>TRBJ2-2|TRBV28
CASSFGLAGGPGELFF
>TRBJ1-5|TRBV6-5
CASSYSSPKHSNQPQHF
>TRBJ1-5|TRBV4-2
CASSQDSRSLSNQPQHF
>TRBJ2-3|TRBV4-1
CASSQGLTSGRAGDTQYF
>TRBJ1-5|TRBV10-1
CASRTRGRGYSNQPQHF
>TRBJ2-2|TRBV7-2
CASSLVGPHTGELFF
>TRBJ1-6|TRBV10-1
CASSEEGSNSPLHF
>TRBJ2-1|TRBV11-2
CASSFLTPGLAASEQFF
>TRBJ2-3|TRBV28
CASRTSGHTDTQYF
>TRBJ2-3|TRBV2
CATAGLSTDTQYF
>TRBJ2-1|TRBV28
CASSLPRGSSYNEQFF
>TRBJ2-7|TRBV7-8
CASSLGRKTLPTDYEQYF
>TRBJ1-2|TRBV7-9
CASSLGSAGLGGGYTF
>TRBJ1-6|TRBV19
CASSDSLGARSPLHF
>TRBJ1-1|TRBV10-2
CASSVVGLETEAFF
>TRBJ1-2|TRBV19
CASRVTGANYGYTF
>TRBJ2-7|TRBV19
CASSIAETNYEQYF
>TRBJ2-2|TRBV19
CASSSTGTRNTGELFF
>TRBJ2-5|TRBV7-2
CASRLSQETQYF
>TRBJ2-7|TRBV27
CASSFITSGYNEQYF
>TRBJ2-5|TRBV6-1
CASSPLSGRAQETQYF
>TRBJ2-7|TRBV7-2
CASSLLAGGPPGEQYF
>TRBJ2-3|TRBV11-2
CASSSGLAGERRGTQYF